This T cell receptor beta chain was recorded in a study of tumor-infiltrating T cells and Merkel cell polyomavirus. Study overall: The study examined CD8+ T cells specific for the Merkel cell polyomavirus KLL epitope. Patients received varied, non-standardized chemotherapy, radiation and immunotherapies.

Every patient's tumor was robustly positive for Merkel cell polyomavirus Large T antigen on immunohistochemistry. This clone ranks as large in terms of frequency. The read finishes 3 residues shy of the CDR3 end, and the germline J gene is used to complete it. The data were produced by immunoSEQ multiplex PCR, yet TCRdb's version contains in-frame clones alone and is incomplete. The sample totals around 480 clones. V shed 5 bases, J shed 2 bases, and the junction held 2 bases outside the gene matches. This CDR3 contains 14 residues. Germline V gene sequence: CDR1 SGHRS, CDR2 YFSETQ. The chain employs TRBV5-1 and TRBJ2-1; 9 bases match TRBD2. This receptor was obtained from a woman between 50 and 59 years old with Merkel cell carcinoma. The sequenced material came from tumor tissue. The sequenced part of the CDR3 DNA is TGCGCCAGCAGATCTAGCGGGGCCTACAATGAG. Protein product: CASRSSGAYNE. The entire CDR3 protein reads CASRSSGAYNEQFF.